This passage covers 8 T cell receptor beta chains from one sample sequenced in a study of blood T cells in healthy people across ages. A second roughly 6 to 11 cycle PCR used barcoded and J-beta primers. TCRdb reprocessed the 5' RACE reads with MiXCR, giving one entry per CDR3 protein. The sample holds more than 500,000 distinct CDR3 sequences, 25% to 30% seen once. The source material was blood. Receptor source: a woman between 65 and 79 years old in good health.

The V gene is TRBV13, the J gene TRBJ1-1; D is perhaps TRBD1 (5 bases). Trimming cost V 4 bases and J 2 bases, with 14 bases left between them. Germline CDR1 PRHDT, CDR2 FYEKMQ (reference sequence). The CDR3 length is 15 residues. CDR3 nucleotide sequence: TGTGCCAGCAGCTCTTGGGGCAGGGTTAACACTGAAGCTTTCTTT. Its protein product is CASSSWGRVNTEAFF.

The chain has TRBV20-1 and TRBJ1-2, with 10 bases identical to TRBD1. Germline V gene sequence: CDR1 DFQATT, CDR2 SNEGSKA (reference sequence). The ends lost 5 bases at V and 8 bases at J; junction bases unmatched: 17. CDR3 length: 16 amino acids. The CDR3 coding sequence is TGCAGTGCTGGGATGGCCGGTTGGACAGGGGGTGGAGGCTACACCTTC. This sequence encodes CSAGMAGWTGGGGYTF.

The J gene is TRBJ1-2, the V gene TRBV20-1; D is possibly TRBD1 (5 bases). Germline CDR1 is DFQATT and CDR2 is SNEGSKA (reference sequence). V shed 2 bases and J shed 2 bases, with 15 bases lying between them. The CDR3 sequence is 15 residues long. The CDR3 coding sequence is TGCAGTGCTAGACAGGGTGGGGGGTCCAACTATGGCTACACCTTC. This sequence encodes CSARQGGGSNYGYTF.

The chain recombines TRBV7-9 with TRBJ1-3, with D unresolved. V gave up 4 bases and J gave up 1 base, with 8 bases separating them. This CDR3 is 14 amino acids long. Per the germline V gene, CDR1 is SEHNR and CDR2 is FQNEAQ (reference sequence). The CDR3: CASSYGKSGNTIYF. Here the CDR3 DNA reads TGTGCCAGCAGCTACGGCAAGTCTGGAAACACCATATATTTT. Drawing the rest from reference TRBV7-9 and TRBJ1-3, the complete variable domain is DTGVSQNPRHKITKRGQNVTFRCDPISEHNRLYWYRQTLGQGPEFLTYFQNEAQLEKSRLLSDRFSAERPKGSFSTLEIQRTEQGDSAMYLCASSYGKSGNTIYFGEGSWLTVV.

The chain recombines TRBV20-1 with TRBJ2-5; D may be TRBD1 (6 bases). The closer fit of TRBJ2-1 to the DNA end suggests the J call may be wrong. The germline CDR1 and CDR2 sequences are DFQATT and SNEGSKA (reference sequence). The length of the CDR3 is 13 residues. CDR3 in DNA: TGCAGTGCTAGGTGGTTAAAGGGGGATGAGCAGTTCTTC. It encodes CSARWLKGDEQFF.

The genes are TRBV29-1 and TRBJ2-7; D unclear. The CDR3 spans 13 residues. V dropped 4 bases and J dropped 0 bases, with 10 bases sitting between them. The germline gives CDR1 SQVTM, CDR2 ANQGSEA. CDR3 coding DNA: TGCAGCGTTGCGCCTACGAGCTCCTACGAGCAGTACTTC. Encoded protein: CSVAPTSSYEQYF.

This chain joins TRBV5-1 and TRBJ2-7, with unresolved D. Trimming shortened V by 6 bases and J by 3 bases, and 7 bases separated the two germline ends. Germline CDR1 and CDR2: SGHRS and YFSETQ. The CDR3 length is 11 residues. In nucleotides, the CDR3 is TGCGCCAGCAAGGGTAGCTACGAGCAGTACTTC. Translated: CASKGSYEQYF. Complete variable domain (other parts from reference TRBV5-1 and TRBJ2-7): KAGVTQTPRYLIKTRGQQVTLSCSPISGHRSVSWYQQTPGQGLQFLFEYFSETQRNKGNFPGRFSGRQFSNSRSEMNVSTLELGDSALYLCASKGSYEQYFGPGTRLTVT.

The chain is built from TRBV27 and TRBJ1-5; 8 nucleotides match TRBD1. V lost 6 bases, J lost 3 bases, and 13 bases stayed unmatched. CDR3 length equals 17 residues. From germline, CDR1 is MNHEY and CDR2 SMNVEV (reference sequence). Written as DNA, the CDR3 is TGTGCCAGCAGCGAAATCAGGGGGCGCGGGACCAATCAGCCCCAGCATTTT. It yields the protein CASSEIRGRGTNQPQHF.